Each of the 24 T cell receptor beta chains below was sequenced from the same sample in a study of blood T cell repertoires in COVID-19. Profiled with immunoSEQ multiplex PCR; TCRdb holds only in-frame clones, not every one. The table records 250,000 or so clones, approximately 84% of them present only once. Sequencing was done on a sample of PBMCs or T cells enriched from blood (not recorded which). These TCRs come from a man aged 55 to 70 who had recovered from COVID-19.

This rearrangement joins TRBV10-1 to TRBJ2-7, with 8 positions matching TRBD1. The CDR3 length is 16 residues. V shed 1 base and J 2 bases; nucleotides not matched to a gene: 7. CDR1 WNHNN and CDR2 SYGVQD come from the germline V gene (reference sequence). The CDR3 nucleotides are TGCGCCAGCAGTGAGTGGTCAGGGGGCTTGACCTACGAGCAGTACTTC. Translating gives CASSEWSGGLTYEQYF.

The rearrangement joins TRBV5-1 to TRBJ2-2; 8 bases are a match to TRBD2. Trimming removed 2 bases from V and 2 bases from J; junction bases left unmatched: 5. The germline V gene encodes CDR1 SGHRS and CDR2 YFSETQ. The CDR3 has 16 amino acids. CDR3 in DNA: TGCGCCAGCAGCTTCCAAGCGGGGGCAAACACCGGGGAGCTGTTTTTT. This translates into CASSFQAGANTGELFF.

The chain is built from TRBV7-8 and TRBJ1-6; a weak D match, TRBD1 (6 bases). V was trimmed by 1 base and J by 8 bases, leaving 12 bases between them. CDR1 and CDR2 (germline): SGHVS, FQNEAQ. The CDR3 is made up of 15 amino acids. The CDR3 here is CASSLVQGRDSPLHF. In nucleotides, the CDR3 is TGTGCCAGCAGCTTAGTCCAGGGGAGAGATTCACCCCTCCACTTT.

V usage is TRBV19 and J usage is TRBJ1-2, with 8 positions matching TRBD1. The CDR3 spans 16 residues. Germline CDR1 is LNHDA and CDR2 is SQIVND (reference sequence). J was trimmed by 4 bases and V by 6 bases; bases with no gene match: 13. The CDR3 region is CASSAPGTGFSYGYTF. Here the CDR3 DNA reads TGTGCCAGTAGCGCTCCCGGGACAGGCTTTTCCTATGGCTACACCTTC.

Note on this clone: Other nucleotide sequences from this sample produce the same CDR3. The chain recombines TRBV14 with TRBJ1-1, with D uncertain. This CDR3 region has 13 residues. Trimming pared 3 bases from V and 0 bases from J, leaving 5 bases between. Germline values: CDR1 SGHDN, CDR2 FVKESK. The CDR3 DNA is TGTGCCAGCAGCCAGAGGGTGAACACTGAAGCTTTCTTT. It yields the protein CASSQRVNTEAFF.

This clone was counted once. This chain links TRBV11-3 with TRBJ1-2; D possibly corresponds to TRBD1 (6 bases). Trimming removed 3 bases at V and 0 bases at J, with 8 bases between. This CDR3 is built from 14 residues. Germline CDR1 and CDR2: SGHNT and YENEEA. The CDR3: CASSLDSTNYGYTF. The DNA for the CDR3 is TGTGCCAGCAGCTTGGACAGCACTAACTATGGCTACACCTTC. The full variable domain, with the rest looked up from reference TRBV11-3 and TRBJ1-2, is EAGVVQSPRYKIIEKKQPVAFWCNPISGHNTLYWYLQNLGQGPELLIRYENEEAVDDSQLPKDRFSAERLKGVDSTLKIQPAELGDSAVYLCASSLDSTNYGYTFGSGTRLTVV.

The table lists this clone with a count of one. The chain employs TRBV19 and TRBJ1-2, with TRBD1 matching 10 bases. Trimming took 4 bases from V and 3 from J; bases not matched to a gene: 5. The germline V gene has CDR1 LNHDA and CDR2 SQIVND (reference sequence). This CDR3 is built from 15 residues. The CDR3 sequence is CASSTGTGAYYGYTF. In nucleotides, the CDR3 is TGTGCCAGTAGTACTGGGACAGGGGCTTACTATGGCTACACCTTC.

The chain is built from TRBV19 and TRBJ1-5, with 7 bases identical to TRBD1. Germline-derived CDR1 and CDR2 are LNHDA and SQIVND (reference sequence). The length of the CDR3 is 16 residues. With V trimmed by 7 bases and J by 3 bases, 12 bases remained unmatched. The CDR3 bases are TGTGCCAGTACTTCACCGACAGGGTATGTCAATCAGCCCCAGCATTTT. Translated, it gives CASTSPTGYVNQPQHF.

The CDR3 DNA sequence: TGTGCCAGCAGCTTAGTTAGGGGTGATGGCTACACCTTC. It specifies CASSLVRGDGYTF. V usage is TRBV7-9 and J usage is TRBJ1-2, with TRBD1 as a possible D gene (5 bases). The CDR3 extends over 13 amino acids. Germline assignment: CDR1 SEHNR and CDR2 FQNEAQ (reference sequence). The V gene lost 1 base and the J gene lost 6 bases, with 9 bases spanning the gap.

This clone was seen a handful of times. The chain carries TRBV15 and TRBJ2-5; possible D gene TRBD1, 5 bases. The CDR3 is made up of 15 amino acids. Germline CDR1 reads LNHNV; CDR2 reads YYDKDF (reference sequence). Trimming pared 0 bases from V and 4 bases from J, leaving 12 bases between. The chain's CDR3 is CATSRDPGYGETQYF. The DNA for the CDR3 is TGTGCCACCAGCAGAGATCCAGGGTACGGAGAGACCCAGTACTTC. Full variable domain (missing parts from reference TRBV15 and TRBJ2-5): DAMVIQNPRYQVTQFGKPVTLSCSQTLNHNVMYWYQQKSSQAPKLLFHYYDKDFNNEADTPDNFQSRRPNTSFCFLDIRSPGLGDTAMYLCATSRDPGYGETQYFGPGTRLLVL.

The chain carries TRBV2 and TRBJ1-6; TRBD1 aligns across 7 bases. CDR3 length: 14 amino acids. Germline loops: CDR1 SNHLY, CDR2 FYNNEI. V was clipped by 4 bases and J by 9 bases; unmatched bases: 6. CDR3 nucleotides: TGTGCCAGCAGTGGTGCAGGGGGTATTTCACCCCTCCACTTT. Translated: CASSGAGGISPLHF.

V is TRBV12-3 or TRBV12-4 and J is TRBJ2-3; maybe TRBD2 (5 bases). Trimming removed 6 bases at V and 7 bases at J, with 14 bases between. The CDR3 sequence is 13 residues long. CDR3 coding DNA: TGTGCCAGCAGGGGTAGGAGGAGGAATACGCAGTATTTT. It codes for CASRGRRRNTQYF.

J is TRBJ2-7 and V is TRBV3-1 (or the pseudogene TRBV3-2), with a possible D match to TRBD1 (5 bases). V was clipped by 3 bases and J by 1 base, with 10 bases between them. Germline loops: CDR1 LGHDT, CDR2 YNNKEL (reference sequence). The CDR3 is made up of 14 amino acids. CDR3 in amino acids: CASSHRQLSYEQYF. The CDR3 bases are TGTGCCAGCAGCCACAGACAGTTATCCTACGAGCAGTACTTC.

As DNA, the CDR3 is TGTGCCAGCACCCCGGGACTAGCGGGGATGGATGAGCAGTTCTTC. It codes for CASTPGLAGMDEQFF. The rearrangement joins TRBV9 to TRBJ2-1; TRBD2 agrees at 13 bases. J gave up 8 bases and V 6 bases, and 8 bases lay outside the gene matches. In germline, CDR1 is SGDLS, CDR2 YYNGEE. The CDR3 sequence is 15 residues long. Variable domain in full (rest from reference TRBV9 and TRBJ2-1): DSGVTQTPKHLITATGQRVTLRCSPRSGDLSVYWYQQSLDQGLQFLIQYYNGEERAKGNILERFSAQQFPDLHSELNLSSLELGDSALYFCASTPGLAGMDEQFFGPGTRLTVL.

The rearrangement joins TRBV7-3 to TRBJ1-1; perhaps TRBD1 as D (6 bases). V was trimmed by 0 bases and J by 0 bases, leaving 14 bases between them. The CDR3 has 17 amino acids. Germline values: CDR1 SGHTA, CDR2 FQGTGA. The DNA for the CDR3 is TGTGCCAGCAGCTTAACTGGGGGCATTGGCATGAACACTGAAGCTTTCTTT. Protein sequence: CASSLTGGIGMNTEAFF.

The J gene is TRBJ2-5, the V gene TRBV11-2, with D possibly being TRBD1 (6 bases). V was pared by 1 base and J by 7 bases, with 16 bases between. Germline V gene lookup returns CDR1 SGHAT and CDR2 FQNNGV. The CDR3 is 15 amino acids. Here the CDR3 reads CASSLVQGHSGTQYF. The CDR3 nucleotides are TGTGCCAGCAGCTTAGTACAGGGCCATTCGGGGACCCAGTACTTC. The full variable domain, its missing parts supplied by reference TRBV11-2 and TRBJ2-5, is EAGVAQSPRYKIIEKRQSVAFWCNPISGHATLYWYQQILGQGPKLLIQFQNNGVVDDSQLPKDRFSAERLKGVDSTLKIQPAKLEDSAVYLCASSLVQGHSGTQYFGPGTRLLVL.

The rearrangement uses TRBV24-1 and TRBJ2-5; D unclear. V was pared by 3 bases and J by 2 bases, with 9 bases between. This CDR3 region has 14 residues. Germline-derived CDR1 and CDR2 are KGHDR and SFDVKD. Written as DNA, the CDR3 is TGTGCCACCAGTGATCCCCAGTTACAAGAGACCCAGTACTTC. It translates to CATSDPQLQETQYF.

V is TRBV10-3 and J is TRBJ1-5; tentative D call: TRBD1 (5 bases). Germline V gene data show CDR1 as ENHRY and CDR2 as SYGVKD. Trimming removed 6 bases at V and 0 bases at J, with 6 bases between. The CDR3 consists of 13 residues. In DNA, the CDR3 is TGTGCCATCAGAGGGGATAGCAATCAGCCCCAGCATTTT. Encoded protein: CAIRGDSNQPQHF.

This sequence joins TRBV12-3 or TRBV12-4 and TRBJ1-2, with 9 nucleotides matching TRBD1. The CDR3 sequence is 13 residues long. The V and J ends lost 7 bases and 6 bases, in that order; junction bases with no gene match: 6. The CDR3 reads CASTADRGDGYTF. The CDR3, as DNA: TGTGCCAGCACCGCGGACAGGGGCGATGGCTACACCTTC.

This chain links TRBV29-1 with TRBJ2-7; D may be TRBD2 (5 bases). The V and J ends lost 6 bases and 5 bases respectively, with 14 bases between them. Looked up from germline, CDR1 is SQVTM and CDR2 is ANQGSEA. CDR3 length: 12 residues. This CDR3 reads CSVMEDIDEQYF. The CDR3 coding sequence is TGCAGCGTGATGGAGGATATCGACGAGCAGTACTTC.

The chain couples TRBV3-1 (or the pseudogene TRBV3-2) to TRBJ2-1, with D unresolved. Germline CDR1 reads LGHDT; CDR2 reads YNNKEL (reference sequence). V was shortened by 4 bases and J by 8 bases, with 15 bases between the two germline ends. The CDR3 extends over 14 amino acids. CDR3 protein: CASSPTKMADEQFF. CDR3 sequence (DNA): TGTGCCAGCAGCCCAACAAAAATGGCCGATGAGCAGTTCTTC.

The chain uses TRBV15 and TRBJ1-2, with D perhaps matching TRBD1 (5 bases). This CDR3 comprises 17 residues. Per germline, CDR1 LNHNV and CDR2 YYDKDF (reference sequence). The ends were cut back, 5 bases at V and 1 base at J, with 20 bases in the middle. The CDR3 sequence is CATSSRGRPAVNYGYTF. The CDR3 bases are TGTGCCACCAGCTCTAGGGGAAGGCCAGCAGTTAACTATGGCTACACCTTC.

The V and J genes are TRBV6-6 and TRBJ1-2; D is perhaps TRBD1 (5 bases). V lost 4 bases to trimming and J lost 0 bases, with 9 bases between them. CDR3 size: 14 residues. Germline CDR1 is MNHNY and CDR2 is SVGAGI (reference sequence). The CDR3 DNA reads TGTGCCAGCAGTTCGGGGGGAGCTAACTATGGCTACACCTTC. Its translation: CASSSGGANYGYTF.

This clone has just one count. V is TRBV27 and J is TRBJ1-5; D gene unclear. Deletions cut 8 bases from V and 0 bases from J, with 14 bases between. Germline V lookup: CDR1 MNHEY, CDR2 SMNVEV (reference sequence). The CDR3 consists of 15 residues. The CDR3 region has the DNA TGTGCCAGCGGACTTGGTCCTTATAGCAATCAGCCCCAGCATTTT. Its translation: CASGLGPYSNQPQHF.